The entry below gives a single TCR beta chain sequence along with its context. Clones were read by immunoSEQ multiplex PCR, and TCRdb kept only the in-frame ones, dropping some. The table includes about 100,000 clones, about 94% detected once. This sample stems from a study of siplizumab effects on memory and regulatory T cells. V lost 0 bases, J lost 9 bases, and 11 bases stayed unmatched. Germline CDR1 MNHEY, CDR2 SVGAGI. CDR3 size: 16 residues. The clonotype was recovered from a human donor in good health. The chain links TRBV6-5 to TRBJ2-1; 7 bases agree with TRBD2. Sample: non-Treg CD4+ T cells sorted from blood. The CDR3 loop is CASSYSRGGRGGEQFF. In nucleotides, the CDR3 is TGTGCCAGCAGTTACTCGAGGGGCGGGAGAGGAGGTGAGCAGTTCTTC.